This TCR beta chain was obtained from a study of CD8 T cells in ankylosing spondylitis. Study observations and caveats: Previously reported in reactive arthritis synovial fluid and blood were some of the motif variants. Clones linked with disease were CD8+ and fairly uncommon in the peripheral blood. Characteristic, it appeared, of ankylosing spondylitis blood was a TCR beta motif of roughly 8 highly homologous variants. Enrichment of disease-linked clones was reportedly significant in matched ankylosing spondylitis synovial fluid.

CDR3 length: 11 residues. The germline CDR1 and CDR2 sequences are SQVTM and ANQGSEA. With V trimmed by 7 bases and J by 2 bases, 0 bases remained unmatched. Comment on this clonotype: Its specificity is unknown.

Using quantitative 5'-RACE with molecular barcodes, the authors made TCR beta libraries. TCRdb re-called the 5' RACE reads with MiXCR, one entry per CDR3 protein. The table has about 340,000 distinct CDR3 sequences, under 8.5% seen once. This sequence was found in a male donor with ankylosing spondylitis. The sample taken for sequencing was blood, either unsorted or a sorted T cell fraction (not recorded which). The chain joins TRBV29-1 to TRBJ2-5; 8 bases agree with TRBD1. For the CDR3, the DNA is TGCAGCGGGGACAGGCAAGAGACCCAGTACTTC. Translation: CSGDRQETQYF.